The rows below give T cell receptor beta chains drawn from one sample of a study of T cell responses to AZD1222 COVID-19 vaccine. TCRdb's copy holds only in-frame clones and misses some; the assay was immunoSEQ multiplex PCR. The repertoire holds about 190,000 clones, with around 87% as singletons. The sample here was peripheral blood, taken on day 0 of MenACWY control vaccination. The receptors were gathered from an adult in good health. The CDR3 runs from the conserved cysteine through the conserved F or W. The order of the fields is D gene, clone size, J gene, V gene, CDR3 protein, CDR3 DNA. A D gene is named only where the DNA matches it firmly. Some rows have no size entry. The others give once, few or many, or a class for an expanded clone.

>TRBD2|-|TRBJ2-2|TRBV2
CASRETSVENGELFF
TGTGCCAGCAGAGAGACTAGCGTCGAGAACGGGGAGCTGTTTTTT
>-|few|TRBJ2-2|TRBV6-2/TRBV6-3
CASSTNTGELFF
TGTGCCAGCAGTACGAACACCGGGGAGCTGTTTTTT
>-|-|TRBJ2-7|TRBV6-5
CASSYDGTTPYEQYF
TGTGCCAGCAGTTACGATGGGACGACTCCCTACGAGCAGTACTTC
>TRBD1|-|TRBJ1-2|TRBV2
CASSRQGDYGYTF
TGTGCCAGCAGTCGACAGGGGGACTATGGCTACACCTTC
>TRBD2|-|TRBJ2-5|TRBV5-1
CASSFGLAGDRETQYF
TGCGCCAGCAGCTTCGGACTAGCGGGGGATCGAGAGACCCAGTACTTC
>TRBD1|-|TRBJ2-7|TRBV28
CASSPFTGVGEQYF
TGTGCCAGCAGTCCCTTTACAGGGGTTGGCGAGCAGTACTTC
>-|-|TRBJ2-6|TRBV19
CASSPRGASGANVLTF
TGTGCCAGTAGTCCCCGGGGGGCCTCTGGGGCCAACGTCCTGACTTTC
>-|-|TRBJ2-1|TRBV9
CASSADSQLSYNEQFF
TGTGCCAGCAGCGCGGACAGCCAACTATCCTACAATGAGCAGTTCTTC
>-|-|TRBJ2-7|TRBV5-1
CASSSLSGEQYF
TGCGCCAGCAGCTCCCTTAGCGGCGAGCAGTACTTC
>-|-|TRBJ2-3|TRBV5-4
CASRLTLVDTQYF
TGTGCCAGCAGACTGACCTTAGTAGATACGCAGTATTTT
>-|-|TRBJ1-1|TRBV9
CASSVDFGNTEAFF
TGTGCCAGCAGCGTAGATTTCGGGAACACTGAAGCTTTCTTT
>-|-|TRBJ2-7|TRBV4-2
CASSLSLGEQYF
TGTGCCAGCAGCCTGTCCCTTGGAGAGCAGTACTTC
>-|-|TRBJ2-7|TRBV5-1
CASRWVNWYEQYF
TGCGCCAGCAGGTGGGTGAATTGGTACGAGCAGTACTTC
>TRBD2|-|TRBJ2-7|TRBV10-3
CAISDSGLAGEQYF
TGTGCCATCAGTGACTCCGGACTAGCAGGCGAGCAGTACTTC
>TRBD2|-|TRBJ2-3|TRBV7-3
CASSLVGGAGTDTQYF
TGTGCCAGCAGCTTGGTCGGGGGGGCCGGCACAGATACGCAGTATTTT
>-|once|TRBJ2-2|TRBV14
CASSLRRDTANTGELFF
TGTGCCAGCAGCCTCCGCCGGGACACGGCGAACACCGGGGAGCTGTTTTTT
>-|-|TRBJ1-4|TRBV6-1
CASSEGRGPLGLFF
TGTGCCAGCAGTGAAGGACGGGGACCCTTAGGACTGTTTTTT
>-|-|TRBJ2-5|TRBV5-6
CASSLETGTLRETQYF
TGTGCCAGCAGCTTGGAGACCGGGACCCTCAGGGAGACCCAGTACTTC
>TRBD1|-|TRBJ2-5|TRBV30
CTWESGQEETQYF
TGTACCTGGGAATCTGGACAGGAAGAGACCCAGTACTTC
>-|-|TRBJ1-2|TRBV28
CASSGTLVYGYTF
TGTGCCAGCAGTGGGACATTGGTCTATGGCTACACCTTC
>TRBD1|-|TRBJ2-3|TRBV2
CASRWTGVDTQYF
TGTGCCAGCAGGTGGACAGGGGTGGATACGCAGTATTTT
>-|-|TRBJ2-1|TRBV9
CASSETEATYNEQFF
TGTGCCAGCAGCGAAACGGAGGCCACCTACAATGAGCAGTTCTTC
>-|few|TRBJ1-2|TRBV27
CASSLSGAGYGYTF
TGTGCCAGCAGTTTATCAGGGGCCGGGTATGGCTACACCTTC
>TRBD1|-|TRBJ2-6|TRBV30
CAWSPGQRGANVLTF
TGTGCCTGGAGTCCGGGACAGCGGGGGGCCAACGTCCTGACTTTC
>TRBD2|-|TRBJ2-1|TRBV2
CASSPPRPGTSGYNEQFF
TGTGCCAGCAGTCCCCCCCGGCCTGGGACTAGCGGATACAATGAGCAGTTCTTC
>-|few|TRBJ2-2|TRBV7-2
CASSFSGTGELFF
TGTGCCAGCAGCTTCAGCGGGACCGGGGAGCTGTTTTTT
>-|-|TRBJ2-7|TRBV7-2
CASSLGAERRPYEQYF
TGTGCCAGCAGCTTAGGGGCTGAACGGCGTCCCTACGAGCAGTACTTC
>TRBD1|-|TRBJ1-6|TRBV25-1
CASGGGQWGEPLHF
TGTGCCAGCGGAGGGGGACAGTGGGGTGAGCCCCTCCACTTT